This entry concerns a single T cell receptor beta chain. Its target is unknown. The data originate from a study of Ad26.COV2.S vaccination and SARS-CoV-2 variants. Treatment: roughly 19 received Ad26.COV2.S at low or high dose, single or two shots; five or six received placebo; per-sample allocation not given. Sampling took place 63 days after the first vaccine or placebo injection. TCRdb's copy holds only in-frame clones and misses some; the assay was immunoSEQ multiplex PCR. The sample records more than 400,000 clones, about 92% being singletons. Looked up from germline, CDR1 is SGHAT and CDR2 is FQNNGV. The germline V and J ends were trimmed by 5 bases and 5 bases, with 12 bases remaining between them. The CDR3 consists of 13 residues. Broader study findings: In TCR breadth and depth analyses, total T cell responses may have been underestimated.

The V gene is TRBV11-2, the J gene TRBJ2-5; perhaps TRBD1 as D (6 bases). This receptor was identified in a person between 18 and 59 years old who received the Ad26.COV2.S COVID-19 vaccine or a placebo. Sequencing used peripheral blood, obtained in a trial of Ad26.COV2.S vaccine versus placebo. The CDR3 loop is CASSLQGLETQYF. Written as DNA, the CDR3 is TGTGCCAGCAGCCTACAGGGTCTTGAGACCCAGTACTTC.